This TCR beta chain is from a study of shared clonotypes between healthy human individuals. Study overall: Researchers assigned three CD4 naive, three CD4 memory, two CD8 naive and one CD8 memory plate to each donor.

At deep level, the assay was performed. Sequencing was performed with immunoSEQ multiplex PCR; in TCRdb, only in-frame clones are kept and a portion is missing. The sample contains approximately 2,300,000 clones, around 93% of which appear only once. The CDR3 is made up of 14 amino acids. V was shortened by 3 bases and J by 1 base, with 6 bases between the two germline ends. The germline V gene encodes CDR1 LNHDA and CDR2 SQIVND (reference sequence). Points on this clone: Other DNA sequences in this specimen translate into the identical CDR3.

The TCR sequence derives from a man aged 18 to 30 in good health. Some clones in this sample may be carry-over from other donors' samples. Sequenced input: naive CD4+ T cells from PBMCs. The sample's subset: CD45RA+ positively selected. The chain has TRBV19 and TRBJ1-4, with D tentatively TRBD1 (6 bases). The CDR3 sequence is CASSIRGTNEKLFF. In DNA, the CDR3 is TGTGCCAGTAGTATCAGGGGAACTAATGAAAAACTGTTTTTT.